A single sample is the source of the 27 T cell receptor beta chains below, sequenced in a study of OX40 agonist ivuxolimab in advanced cancers. Only in-frame clones appear in the TCRdb table, and some are missing; sequencing was by immunoSEQ multiplex PCR. The profile shows more than 80,000 clones, around nine tenths of them singletons. The sample in question was CD4+ or CD8+ T cells sorted from blood, obtained in a trial of the OX40 agonist ivuxolimab. These receptors originate from an adult with an advanced solid tumor such as melanoma, head and neck, liver or kidney cancer.

V gene TRBV5-6 combines with J gene TRBJ2-3; no reliable D call. Germline V lookup: CDR1 SGHDT, CDR2 YYEEEE. V lost 0 bases and J 6 bases, leaving 14 bases between the germline ends. This CDR3 has 15 amino acids. The CDR3 DNA reads TGTGCCAGCAGCTTGGGGTCGCATCGGCGGGATACGCAGTATTTT. This codes for CASSLGSHRRDTQYF.

The chain carries TRBV27 and TRBJ1-4; D is ambiguous. This CDR3 comprises 13 residues. Germline V gene sequence: CDR1 MNHEY, CDR2 SMNVEV (reference sequence). Trimming cost V 0 bases and J 6 bases, with 5 bases left between them. The CDR3 DNA reads TGTGCCAGCAGTTTATCCCATTATGAAAAACTGTTTTTT. Its protein product is CASSLSHYEKLFF.

The chain recombines TRBV18 with TRBJ2-7; D gene uncertain. This CDR3 contains 14 residues. The germline CDR1 and CDR2 sequences are KGHSH and LQKENI. The ends were cut back, 3 bases at V and 6 bases at J, with 15 bases in the middle. CDR3 protein: CASSPGTSHAEQYF. CDR3 bases: TGTGCCAGCTCACCCGGAACTTCCCACGCCGAGCAGTACTTC.

The chain combines TRBV5-4 with TRBJ1-1; TRBD1 aligns across 7 bases. In germline, CDR1 is SGHNT, CDR2 YYREEE (reference sequence). The CDR3 sequence is 16 residues long. V trimming: 3 bases; J trimming: 4 bases; junction bases outside the gene matches: 12. CDR3 bases: TGTGCCAGCAGCTCGATCCCGGGACAGCAGCTCACTGAAGCTTTCTTT. Encoded protein: CASSSIPGQQLTEAFF.

V gene TRBV15 combines with J gene TRBJ1-4, with D possibly TRBD1 on 5 matching bases. The V end was cut by 5 bases, the J end by 3 bases, with 10 bases between. In germline, CDR1 is LNHNV, CDR2 YYDKDF (reference sequence). CDR3 size: 14 residues. CDR3 residues: CATSLRTPNEKLFF. CDR3 bases: TGTGCCACCAGCCTCCGGACACCTAATGAAAAACTGTTTTTT.

The chain is built from TRBV7-9 and TRBJ1-6, with unresolved D. CDR1 and CDR2 from the germline V gene are SEHNR and FQNEAQ (reference sequence). V shed 5 bases and J shed 7 bases, with 12 bases lying between them. CDR3 length equals 14 residues. CDR3 nucleotides: TGTGCCAGCAGCAGGATCGACGGGAATTCACCCCTCCACTTT. Protein product: CASSRIDGNSPLHF.

The chain has TRBV7-6 and TRBJ1-2; 9 bases map to TRBD1. This CDR3 is 18 amino acids long. J lost 2 bases, V lost 2 bases, and 12 bases had no gene match. Germline V CDR1 and CDR2: SGHVS, FNYEAQ. CDR3 amino acids: CASSLLAPAGTGNYGYTF. CDR3 DNA sequence: TGTGCCAGCAGCTTACTTGCACCAGCCGGGACAGGGAACTATGGCTACACCTTC. The full variable domain, completed using reference TRBV7-6 and TRBJ1-2, is GAGVSQSPRYKVTKRGQDVALRCDPISGHVSLYWYRQALGQGPEFLTYFNYEAQQDKSGLPNDRFSAERPEGSISTLTIQRTEQRDSAMYRCASSLLAPAGTGNYGYTFGSGTRLTVV.

With regard to this clone: Other nucleotide sequences from this sample produce the same CDR3. This chain joins TRBV18 and TRBJ1-1; D is uncertain. The germline V gene encodes CDR1 KGHSH and CDR2 LQKENI. The ends were cut back, 1 base at V and 1 base at J, with 4 bases in the middle. The CDR3 is 13 amino acids. The CDR3 here is CASSPQGNTEAFF. The CDR3 DNA follows: TGTGCCAGCTCACCACAGGGGAACACTGAAGCTTTCTTT.

V usage is TRBV7-9 and J usage is TRBJ2-5, with D maybe TRBD2 (6 bases). V lost 5 bases and J lost 2, with 15 bases in between. Looked up from germline, CDR1 is SEHNR and CDR2 is FQNEAQ (reference sequence). The CDR3 has 15 residues. The chain's CDR3 is CASSLIVGTQETQYF. The CDR3 region has the DNA TGTGCCAGCAGCCTAATCGTCGGGACTCAAGAGACCCAGTACTTC.

V usage is TRBV7-2 and J usage is TRBJ1-5; no definite D call. This CDR3 is built from 15 residues. CDR1 and CDR2 from the germline V gene are SGHTA and FQGNSA. V was cut by 4 bases and J by 7 bases, with 17 bases left in between. The CDR3 nucleotides read TGTGCCAGCAGCTCCACCCAATCCTGGGGACAGCCCCAGCATTTT. As protein: CASSSTQSWGQPQHF.

The V and J genes are TRBV5-6 and TRBJ2-7; the match to TRBD1 covers 10 bases. The length of the CDR3 is 14 residues. Losses at the gene ends were 3 bases for V and 2 bases for J; bases not matched to a gene: 2. Germline V gene data show CDR1 as SGHDT and CDR2 as YYEEEE. For the CDR3, the DNA is TGTGCCAGCAGCTCGACAGGGGGCCCCTACGAGCAGTACTTC. This translates into CASSSTGGPYEQYF.

CDR3 nucleotide sequence: TGTGCCAGCAGCTTACACGGGCATCAAGAGACCCAGTACTTC. Translation gives CASSLHGHQETQYF. V gene TRBV7-2 combines with J gene TRBJ2-5, with D uncertain. Trimming took off 2 bases at V and 2 bases at J, with 9 bases between the two ends. The CDR3 contains 14 residues. From germline, CDR1 is SGHTA and CDR2 FQGNSA.

The chain carries TRBV28 and TRBJ1-2; possible D gene TRBD1, 5 bases. The CDR3 is made up of 14 amino acids. Looked up from germline, CDR1 is MDHEN and CDR2 is SYDVKM. V was clipped by 2 bases and J by 3 bases, with 10 bases between them. This CDR3 reads CASSLPGKDYGYTF. CDR3 in DNA: TGTGCCAGCAGTTTACCAGGGAAGGACTATGGCTACACCTTC.

The chain uses TRBV6-1 and TRBJ1-5; D is uncertain. CDR1 is MNHNS, CDR2 SASEGT, per germline. The CDR3 is 11 residues long. Trimming removed 1 base from V and 7 bases from J, with 2 bases in between. CDR3 bases: TGTGCCAGCAGTGAAGAACAGCCCCAGCATTTT. Amino acid sequence: CASSEEQPQHF.

Turning to this clone: The junction departs from the called germline gene at one end, perhaps through a read error. The chain employs TRBV5-1 and TRBJ2-5; 7 positions agree with TRBD2. The CDR3 totals 14 residues. The germline CDR1 and CDR2 sequences are SGHRS and YFSETQ. CDR3 protein: CANSSDLADQTQYF. DNA of the CDR3: TGCGCCAACAGCTCGGACCTAGCGGATCAGACCCAGTACTTC.

The chain joins TRBV11-3 to TRBJ1-1; the D gene is possibly TRBD1 (5 bases). This CDR3 comprises 14 residues. From germline, CDR1 is SGHNT and CDR2 YENEEA. V was cut by 5 bases and J by 2 bases, with 12 bases left in between. The CDR3 region has the DNA TGTGCCAGCAGCCCGGGGCATTCCAACACTGAAGCTTTCTTT. Its translation: CASSPGHSNTEAFF.

The genes are TRBV6-5 and TRBJ1-1, with TRBD1 matching 7 bases. Germline assignment: CDR1 MNHEY and CDR2 SVGAGI. The V and J ends lost 6 bases and 6 bases, in that order; junction bases with no gene match: 1. CDR3 size: 11 residues. The CDR3 coding sequence is TGTGCCAGCAGAACAGGGGCTGAAGCTTTCTTT. This translates into CASRTGAEAFF.

The genes are TRBV6-6 and TRBJ1-2; 9 bases fit TRBD1. After removal of 6 bases from V and 3 bases from J, the junction contained 5 bases not matched to a gene. The CDR3 consists of 14 residues. Germline V gives CDR1 MNHNY, CDR2 SVGAGI (reference sequence). CDR3 protein: CASRQGQGDYGYTF. The CDR3 region has the DNA TGTGCCAGCAGGCAGGGACAGGGCGACTATGGCTACACCTTC.

The chain is built from TRBV6-5 and TRBJ2-7; 7 positions match TRBD2. The CDR3 covers 13 residues. CDR1 is MNHEY and CDR2 is SVGAGI in the germline V gene. V gave up 6 bases and J gave up 2 bases; unmatched junction bases: 4. CDR3 nucleotide sequence: TGTGCCAGCAGACCTAGCGGAACCTACGAGCAGTACTTC. It is translated as CASRPSGTYEQYF.

Note on this clone: This sample also contains other DNA sequences that code for the same CDR3. The V gene is TRBV7-2, the J gene TRBJ2-5, with TRBD1 matching over 10 bases. The trim removed 5 bases at V and 4 bases at J, leaving 1 base unmatched. The CDR3 has 13 residues. Germline V lookup: CDR1 SGHTA, CDR2 FQGNSA. In DNA, the CDR3 is TGTGCCAGCAGCAGACAGGGGGCAGAGACCCAGTACTTC. Translating it yields CASSRQGAETQYF.

In DNA, the CDR3 is TGCGCCAGCAGCCTCCAACTCCCGACTAGCGGGGGCTTGGATGAGCAGTTCTTC. This translates into CASSLQLPTSGGLDEQFF. This sequence joins TRBV4-3 and TRBJ2-1, with 12 bases fitting TRBD2. J lost 8 bases, V lost 4 bases, and 15 bases had no gene match. Germline CDR1 reads LGHNA; CDR2 reads YSLEER. The CDR3 runs to 18 residues.

This chain connects TRBV5-6 to TRBJ2-1; D is uncertain. The CDR3 is 15 residues long. V lost 6 bases to trimming and J lost 0 bases, with 13 bases between them. CDR1 is SGHDT and CDR2 is YYEEEE in the germline V gene. Here the CDR3 reads CASTVGARSYNEQFF. DNA of the CDR3: TGTGCCAGCACGGTGGGCGCCCGCTCCTACAATGAGCAGTTCTTC.

This clone was picked up a small number of times. The V call is TRBV7-9, the J call TRBJ1-2, with D hard to call. Germline values: CDR1 SEHNR, CDR2 FQNEAQ (reference sequence). Trimming removed 5 bases from V and 5 bases from J, with 18 bases in between. The CDR3 is 15 residues long. Written as DNA, the CDR3 is TGTGCCAGCAGCAAGATGACCCCGATGGGGTATGGCTACACCTTC. Its protein product is CASSKMTPMGYGYTF.

This rearrangement joins TRBV19 to TRBJ2-4, with TRBD2 identical over 7 bases. V dropped 4 bases and J dropped 0; count of bases not matched to a gene: 6. This CDR3 spans 16 amino acids. CDR1 and CDR2 (germline): LNHDA, SQIVND (reference sequence). CDR3 nucleotide sequence: TGTGCCAGTAGTACTGGGGAGGGGACAGCCAAAAACATTCAGTACTTC. It codes for CASSTGEGTAKNIQYF. The full variable domain, completed using reference TRBV19 and TRBJ2-4, is DGGITQSPKYLFRKEGQNVTLSCEQNLNHDAMYWYRQDPGQGLRLIYYSQIVNDFQKGDIAEGYSVSREKKESFPLTVTSAQKNPTAFYLCASSTGEGTAKNIQYFGAGTRLSVL.

This rearrangement joins TRBV30 to TRBJ2-7; 7 nucleotides agree with TRBD2. Per the germline V gene, CDR1 is GTSNPN and CDR2 is SVGIG (reference sequence). J gave up 1 base and V 2 bases, and 5 bases lay outside the gene matches. This CDR3 region has 14 residues. For the CDR3, the DNA is TGTGCCTGGAGTTCGGGGGGTACTTCCTACGAGCAGTACTTC. Its protein product is CAWSSGGTSYEQYF. Full variable domain (missing parts from reference TRBV30 and TRBJ2-7): SQTIHQWPATLVQPVGSPLSLECTVEGTSNPNLYWYRQAAGRGLQLLFYSVGIGQISSEVPQNLSASRPQDRQFILSSKKLLLSDSGFYLCAWSSGGTSYEQYFGPGTRLTVT.

The CDR3 sequence is CASKESGGAWYF. The CDR3 region has the DNA TGTGCCAGCAAAGAAAGCGGGGGGGCCTGGTATTTT. The chain joins TRBV28 to TRBJ2-3; 10 bases fit TRBD2. Germline V gene sequence: CDR1 MDHEN, CDR2 SYDVKM. The V and J ends lost 7 bases and 14 bases, in that order; junction bases with no gene match: 9. The CDR3 spans 12 residues.

This sequence joins TRBV4-3 and TRBJ2-3; a possible D gene is TRBD2 (6 bases). The CDR3 sequence is 15 residues long. Trimming removed 9 bases from V and 0 bases from J, with 16 bases in between. Germline assignment: CDR1 LGHNA and CDR2 YSLEER. The CDR3 protein is CASTASGASTDTQYF. The DNA for the CDR3 is TGCGCCAGTACGGCATCGGGAGCCAGCACAGATACGCAGTATTTT.